Presented here are 30 T cell receptor beta chains from one specimen sequenced in a study of blood T cell repertoires in COVID-19. Clones were sequenced by immunoSEQ multiplex PCR, and TCRdb holds only the in-frame ones, with some missing. There are approximately 90,000 clones in the sample; less than 85% occur only once, and 15% to 20% lies in the top ten. Sequencing input: peripheral blood. These receptors were obtained from a woman of 80 years or more with acute or convalescent COVID-19.

This sequence joins TRBV11-2 and TRBJ2-7; 10 bases are a match to TRBD1. This CDR3 is built from 15 residues. V shed 5 bases, J shed 1 base, and the junction held 5 bases outside the gene matches. The V gene's germline CDR1 is SGHAT and CDR2 FQNNGV. This chain's CDR3 is CASSNRDRGSYEQYF. The DNA of the CDR3 is TGTGCCAGCAGCAACCGGGACAGGGGATCCTACGAGCAGTACTTC.

The chain carries TRBV6-1 and TRBJ2-1, with D tentatively TRBD1 (6 bases). V lost 3 bases and J 6 bases, leaving 12 bases between the germline ends. The CDR3 totals 14 residues. CDR1 is MNHNS and CDR2 is SASEGT in the germline V gene. The CDR3 here is CASSDRQGGNEQFF. The CDR3 DNA reads TGTGCCAGCAGTGACCGTCAAGGGGGCAATGAGCAGTTCTTC.

This clone was detected only a few times. V usage is TRBV27 and J usage is TRBJ2-5, with 12 bases fitting TRBD2. The CDR3 covers 15 residues. Per germline, CDR1 MNHEY and CDR2 SMNVEV (reference sequence). The V segment lost 5 bases and the J segment 6 bases; nucleotides outside the gene matches: 7. CDR3 region: CASSPRLAGVKTQYF. The CDR3 nucleotides are TGTGCCAGCAGTCCACGACTAGCGGGGGTGAAGACCCAGTACTTC.

The sample holds one count of this clone. This sequence joins TRBV18 and TRBJ2-7; 9 positions match TRBD2. V dropped 5 bases and J dropped 2; count of bases not matched to a gene: 7. The length of the CDR3 is 15 residues. Germline values: CDR1 KGHSH, CDR2 LQKENI. In nucleotides, the CDR3 is TGTGCCAGCTCAGGGGGACTAGCCAATACCTACGAGCAGTACTTC. Amino acid sequence: CASSGGLANTYEQYF.

The J gene is TRBJ1-1, the V gene TRBV6-5, with TRBD1 matching over 7 bases. With 6 bases clipped from V and 3 bases from J, the junction kept 7 bases outside the gene matches. CDR1 and CDR2 (germline): MNHEY, SVGAGI. The length of the CDR3 is 14 residues. DNA of the CDR3: TGTGCCAGCAGCCTGGACAGGAGAGACACTGAAGCTTTCTTT. It codes for CASSLDRRDTEAFF.

This clone was seen more than once but under ten times. The chain joins TRBV6-2 or TRBV6-3 to TRBJ2-7; 11 bases agree with TRBD2. Germline assignment: CDR1 MNHEY and CDR2 SVGEGT. This CDR3 comprises 16 residues. With V trimmed by 5 bases and J by 3 bases, 9 bases remained unmatched. The CDR3 sequence: CASSTLAGGLYYEQYF. The DNA for the CDR3 is TGTGCCAGCAGTACCCTAGCGGGGGGCCTTTACTACGAGCAGTACTTC.

This clone was seen more than once but under ten times. The chain joins TRBV5-1 to TRBJ1-4; tentative D call: TRBD1 (5 bases). The CDR3 contains 14 residues. V lost 4 bases to trimming and J lost 3 bases, with 10 bases between them. Germline V gene sequence: CDR1 SGHRS, CDR2 YFSETQ. The CDR3 coding sequence is TGCGCCAGCAGCCCAGGGCGTTCTAATGAAAAACTGTTTTTT. It codes for CASSPGRSNEKLFF.

V and J are TRBV10-3 and TRBJ2-2, with D perhaps matching TRBD2 (5 bases). V lost 10 bases and J lost 2, with 11 bases in between. The CDR3 contains 13 residues. The germline gives CDR1 ENHRY, CDR2 SYGVKD. As DNA, the CDR3 is TGTGCCACTCGTGAGGGAAACACCGGGGAGCTGTTTTTT. Translated, it gives CATREGNTGELFF.

Concerning this clone: This CDR3 is also generated by other DNA sequences in the sample. The chain recombines TRBV6-4 with TRBJ2-3; D might be TRBD2 (6 bases). The germline CDR1 and CDR2 sequences are MRHNA and SNTAGT. V gave up 3 bases and J gave up 4 bases, with 14 bases separating them. There are 15 residues in the CDR3. In DNA form, the CDR3 reads TGTGCCAGCAGTGATCGTGCGGGGTGGTCAGATACGCAGTATTTT. It yields the protein CASSDRAGWSDTQYF.

The chain carries TRBV7-9 and TRBJ1-2; a possible D gene is TRBD1 (6 bases). CDR1 and CDR2 from the germline V gene are SEHNR and FQNEAQ (reference sequence). V was trimmed by 3 bases and J by 1 base, leaving 12 bases between them. The CDR3 has 15 residues. CDR3 residues: CASSFSDRLNYGYTF. Here the CDR3 DNA reads TGTGCCAGCAGCTTCTCGGACAGACTTAACTATGGCTACACCTTC. Supplemented by reference TRBV7-9 and TRBJ1-2, the full variable domain reads DTGVSQNPRHKITKRGQNVTFRCDPISEHNRLYWYRQTLGQGPEFLTYFQNEAQLEKSRLLSDRFSAERPKGSFSTLEIQRTEQGDSAMYLCASSFSDRLNYGYTFGSGTRLTVV.

The rearrangement joins TRBV5-1 to TRBJ2-7; 11 positions match TRBD2. The J segment lost 2 bases and the V segment lost 4 bases, leaving 8 bases of the junction unmatched. CDR3 size: 16 residues. CDR1 and CDR2 from the germline V gene are SGHRS and YFSETQ. Here the CDR3 DNA reads TGCGCCAGCAGCGTGGACCCGGGACTAGCGGCCTACGAGCAGTACTTC. Residues: CASSVDPGLAAYEQYF.

This sequence joins TRBV5-6 and TRBJ2-1, with 8 bases matching TRBD1. The CDR3 extends over 16 amino acids. From germline, CDR1 is SGHDT and CDR2 YYEEEE. The V and J ends lost 4 bases and 1 base, in that order; junction bases with no gene match: 7. Here the CDR3 DNA reads TGTGCCAGCAGCCCAGGGACAGGTCTATCCTACAATGAGCAGTTCTTC. Protein: CASSPGTGLSYNEQFF.

This clone has a single count. This sequence joins TRBV9 and TRBJ1-3; D is ambiguous. Looked up from germline, CDR1 is SGDLS and CDR2 is YYNGEE. V gave up 0 bases and J gave up 0 bases, with 13 bases separating them. The length of the CDR3 is 17 residues. The CDR3 is CASSVGVTTSSGNTIYF. DNA of the CDR3: TGTGCCAGCAGCGTAGGAGTGACAACGAGCTCTGGAAACACCATATATTTT.

Concerning this clone itself: Germline is not matched at one junction end, which may reflect a read error. This chain joins TRBV6-5 and TRBJ1-1; TRBD1 matches 10 bases. Germline CDR1 is MNHEY and CDR2 is SVGAGI. The CDR3 is 15 amino acids. CDR3 bases: TGTGCCAGCAGCTACTGGGACAGGGGAAACACTGAAGCTTTCTTT. Encoded protein: CASSYWDRGNTEAFF.

The chain joins TRBV2 to TRBJ2-2; TRBD2 matches at 7 bases. CDR3 length equals 15 residues. The germline V gene has CDR1 SNHLY and CDR2 FYNNEI. Trimming removed 4 bases from V and 4 bases from J; junction bases left unmatched: 6. CDR3 nucleotide sequence: TGTGCCAGCAGTGGAGTTAGCGGGCCCACCGGGGAGCTGTTTTTT. Translating it yields CASSGVSGPTGELFF.

The CDR3 loop reads CASSLISGSDEQFF. The CDR3, as DNA: TGTGCCAGCTCACTAATTTCTGGCTCCGATGAGCAGTTCTTC. The chain has TRBV18 and TRBJ2-1; D is uncertain. The CDR3 is 14 amino acids. Germline CDR1 and CDR2: KGHSH and LQKENI. Trimming pared 4 bases from V and 8 bases from J, leaving 15 bases between.

The chain links TRBV28 to TRBJ1-6, with 7 bases identical to TRBD1. Trimming at V came to 5 bases and at J to 8 bases, leaving 6 bases not matched to a gene. CDR1 and CDR2 (germline): MDHEN, SYDVKM. The CDR3 runs 14 residues. The CDR3 coding sequence is TGTGCCAGCAGTCCAGGGACAGAGTATTCACCCCTCCACTTT. Translating it yields CASSPGTEYSPLHF.

The chain recombines TRBV10-3 with TRBJ2-7, with 8 bases aligning to TRBD2. The CDR3 totals 15 residues. Germline assignment: CDR1 ENHRY and CDR2 SYGVKD. V lost 7 bases to trimming and J lost 2 bases; unmatched junction nucleotides: 10. The CDR3 sequence is CAIKASGQGPYEQYF. The CDR3, as DNA: TGTGCCATCAAGGCTAGCGGGCAAGGCCCCTACGAGCAGTACTTC.

V is TRBV3-1 (or the pseudogene TRBV3-2) and J is TRBJ2-7; D is unclear. The V gene's germline CDR1 is LGHDT and CDR2 YNNKEL (reference sequence). The CDR3 loop spans 13 amino acids. Trimming removed 6 bases from V and 1 base from J, with 10 bases in between. As DNA, the CDR3 is TGTGCCAGCAGTTCAAGCTCTTCCTACGAGCAGTACTTC. It encodes CASSSSSSYEQYF.

V usage is TRBV27 and J usage is TRBJ2-7; no reliable D call. The CDR3 has 13 amino acids. Germline lookup yields CDR1 MNHEY and CDR2 SMNVEV (reference sequence). With 4 bases removed from V and 4 bases from J, the gap between germline ends came to 11 bases. CDR3: CASSSPPVYEQYF. The CDR3 coding sequence is TGTGCCAGCAGTTCCCCCCCCGTTTACGAGCAGTACTTC.

The CDR3 spells CASSYSSDLPGISPLHF. The DNA for the CDR3 is TGTGCCAGCAGTTACTCCTCAGACCTCCCCGGGATTTCACCCCTCCACTTT. The chain is built from TRBV6-2 or TRBV6-3 and TRBJ1-6; no clear D. The V gene's germline CDR1 is MNHEY and CDR2 SVGEGT. The CDR3 is 17 amino acids. The ends were cut back, 0 bases at V and 9 bases at J, with 18 bases in the middle.

The DNA of the CDR3 is TGTGCCACCAGCAGAGGAGGAGAGTACTACGAGCAGTACTTC. Amino acids: CATSRGGEYYEQYF. The rearrangement joins TRBV15 to TRBJ2-7; D is unresolved. Deletions cut 1 base from V and 3 bases from J, with 10 bases between. The CDR3 loop spans 14 amino acids. Germline CDR1 LNHNV, CDR2 YYDKDF (reference sequence).

This clone showed up just once. The CDR3 DNA reads as TGCGCCAGCAGCTTGGGTGACAGCGCTAATGAAAAACTGTTTTTT. Protein product: CASSLGDSANEKLFF. The chain combines TRBV5-1 with TRBJ1-4; a weak D match, TRBD1 (5 bases). Trimming pared 0 bases from V and 3 bases from J, leaving 9 bases between. Looked up from germline, CDR1 is SGHRS and CDR2 is YFSETQ. The CDR3 is 15 amino acids. Looking up the rest from reference TRBV5-1 and TRBJ1-4 gives the full variable domain: KAGVTQTPRYLIKTRGQQVTLSCSPISGHRSVSWYQQTPGQGLQFLFEYFSETQRNKGNFPGRFSGRQFSNSRSEMNVSTLELGDSALYLCASSLGDSANEKLFFGSGTQLSVL.

This chain links TRBV5-6 with TRBJ2-3, with 12 bases aligning to TRBD2. V shed 4 bases and J 2 bases; nucleotides not matched to a gene: 8. The germline V gene encodes CDR1 SGHDT and CDR2 YYEEEE. The CDR3 is 17 amino acids. CDR3 sequence reads: CASSRGTSGLHTDTQYF. The CDR3 region has the DNA TGTGCCAGCAGCCGAGGGACTAGCGGGCTACACACAGATACGCAGTATTTT. Using reference TRBV5-6 and TRBJ2-3 for the parts outside the CDR3, the full variable domain is DAGVTQSPTHLIKTRGQQVTLRCSPKSGHDTVSWYQQALGQGPQFIFQYYEEEERQRGNFPDRFSGHQFPNYSSELNVNALLLGDSALYLCASSRGTSGLHTDTQYFGPGTRLTVL.

The chain uses TRBV6-6 and TRBJ1-1; D remains ambiguous. Per the germline V gene, CDR1 is MNHNY and CDR2 is SVGAGI (reference sequence). Trimming removed 5 bases at V and 1 base at J, with 8 bases between. This CDR3 contains 13 residues. The CDR3 DNA follows: TGTGCCAGCAGTCACAATACGAACACTGAAGCTTTCTTT. Translation: CASSHNTNTEAFF.

This clone was observed a handful of times. The CDR3 loop reads CASSPVGLAQEQYF. The CDR3, as DNA: TGTGCCAGCAGCCCCGTGGGACTAGCTCAAGAGCAGTACTTC. The J gene is TRBJ2-7, the V gene TRBV11-2; 9 bases line up with TRBD2. The CDR3 sequence is 14 residues long. Germline-derived CDR1 and CDR2 are SGHAT and FQNNGV. With 5 bases clipped from V and 7 bases from J, the junction kept 9 bases outside the gene matches.

In regard to this clone: Other DNA sequences in the same sample also yield this CDR3. V and J are TRBV5-1 and TRBJ2-5; D gene uncertain. V was clipped by 0 bases and J by 2 bases, with 11 bases between them. The CDR3 totals 15 residues. From germline, CDR1 is SGHRS and CDR2 YFSETQ. The CDR3 DNA reads TGCGCCAGCAGCTTGGCCGCTCTGACTCAAGAGACCCAGTACTTC. Protein product: CASSLAALTQETQYF. The full variable domain, completed using reference TRBV5-1 and TRBJ2-5, is KAGVTQTPRYLIKTRGQQVTLSCSPISGHRSVSWYQQTPGQGLQFLFEYFSETQRNKGNFPGRFSGRQFSNSRSEMNVSTLELGDSALYLCASSLAALTQETQYFGPGTRLLVL.

As regards this clone: Different DNA sequences within this sample yield the same CDR3. J is TRBJ1-5 and V is TRBV24-1; unclear D gene. The germline V gene encodes CDR1 KGHDR and CDR2 SFDVKD. The CDR3 sequence is 14 residues long. Between the trimmed V and J ends, which lost 4 bases and 4 bases, there was a span of 10 bases. CDR3 residues: CATSDPGSNQPQHF. CDR3 sequence (DNA): TGTGCCACCAGTGACCCTGGGAGTAATCAGCCCCAGCATTTT.

CDR3 sequence reads: CASSEAGTSGQTQYF. The CDR3 bases are TGTGCCAGCAGTGAAGCCGGGACTAGTGGCCAGACCCAGTACTTC. The chain is built from TRBV6-1 and TRBJ2-5, with TRBD2 matching over 8 bases. The CDR3 extends over 15 amino acids. The V segment lost 0 bases and the J segment 6 bases; nucleotides outside the gene matches: 6. From germline, CDR1 is MNHNS and CDR2 SASEGT.

The chain carries TRBV4-1 and TRBJ2-2; TRBD2 matches 12 bases. The CDR3 has 18 residues. Trimming took 4 bases from V and 1 from J; bases not matched to a gene: 7. From germline, CDR1 is MGHRA and CDR2 YSYEKL. In DNA, the CDR3 is TGCGCCAGCAGCCGATCCCCACTAGCGGGGGGGAACACCGGGGAGCTGTTTTTT. Translated, it gives CASSRSPLAGGNTGELFF.